Below are 30 T cell receptor beta chains sequenced from a single sample in a study of cytomegalovirus exposure and HLA in healthy donors. PCR primers comprised 60 Vbeta and 13 Jbeta primers. Generated by immunoSEQ multiplex PCR, the TCRdb table keeps only in-frame clones and is missing some. The table has about 170,000 clones, 85% seen once. Sequencing input: PBMCs. These receptor sequences come from a boy aged 2 to 10 in good health and CMV-seronegative.

The chain combines TRBV2 with TRBJ1-5; weak D call: TRBD1 (5 bases). The CDR3 extends over 15 amino acids. Germline values: CDR1 SNHLY, CDR2 FYNNEI. V lost 4 bases and J 5 bases, leaving 15 bases between the germline ends. In DNA form, the CDR3 reads TGTGCCAGCAGTGCTCGGTTTCCGGGGGATCAGCCCCAGCATTTT. Translated: CASSARFPGDQPQHF. Looking up the rest from reference TRBV2 and TRBJ1-5 gives the full variable domain: EPEVTQTPSHQVTQMGQEVILRCVPISNHLYFYWYRQILGQKVEFLVSFYNNEISEKSEIFDDQFSVERPDGSNFTLKIRSTKLEDSAMYFCASSARFPGDQPQHFGDGTRLSIL.

The chain recombines TRBV10-3 with TRBJ2-1, with TRBD2 identical over 7 bases. This CDR3 region has 13 residues. Germline V gene data show CDR1 as ENHRY and CDR2 as SYGVKD. The ends lost 10 bases at V and 3 bases at J; junction bases unmatched: 6. In DNA form, the CDR3 reads TGTGCCAGCAACGGGGGGTTCTACAATGAGCAGTTCTTC. Amino acids: CASNGGFYNEQFF.

J is TRBJ2-3 and V is TRBV5-8; no clear D. The V gene lost 5 bases and the J gene lost 11 bases, with 18 bases spanning the gap. The CDR3 spans 13 residues. Germline CDR1 SGHTS, CDR2 YDEGEE. CDR3 in DNA: TGTGCCAGCAGTTATACTCTGGCTGCGGTGCAGTATTTT. This translates into CASSYTLAAVQYF.

This clone was recorded only once. This chain uses TRBV5-4 with TRBJ2-2; D remains ambiguous. The V end was cut by 2 bases, the J end by 0 bases, with 2 bases between. The CDR3 is 13 residues long. CDR1 and CDR2 from the germline V gene are SGHNT and YYREEE (reference sequence). In DNA, the CDR3 is TGTGCCAGCAGCTTCGCGAACACCGGGGAGCTGTTTTTT. Residues: CASSFANTGELFF.

The chain couples TRBV9 to TRBJ1-6; D may be TRBD1 (6 bases). This CDR3 region has 14 residues. Deletions cut 4 bases from V and 8 bases from J, with 13 bases between. From germline, CDR1 is SGDLS and CDR2 YYNGEE. CDR3 region: CASSPRTVDSPLHF. The CDR3 region has the DNA TGTGCCAGCAGCCCCAGGACAGTTGATTCACCCCTCCACTTT.

J is TRBJ1-2 and V is TRBV5-4; 9 bases fit TRBD1. V shed 5 bases and J 2 bases; nucleotides not matched to a gene: 4. Germline loops: CDR1 SGHNT, CDR2 YYREEE (reference sequence). This CDR3 has 14 amino acids. For the CDR3, the DNA is TGTGCCAGCAGGGGGGACAGGGCGAACTATGGCTACACCTTC. It specifies CASRGDRANYGYTF.

The V and J genes are TRBV7-9 and TRBJ2-5, with D unresolved. The germline V and J ends were trimmed by 5 bases and 4 bases, with 8 bases remaining between them. CDR1 SEHNR and CDR2 FQNEAQ come from the germline V gene (reference sequence). The CDR3 totals 12 residues. The CDR3 DNA reads as TGTGCCAGCAGCCCACACATAGAGACCCAGTACTTC. Encoded protein: CASSPHIETQYF.

This rearrangement joins TRBV6-1 to TRBJ1-4, with 9 bases lining up with TRBD1. The CDR3 spans 15 residues. V lost 5 bases, J lost 8 bases, and 9 bases stayed unmatched. Germline V CDR1 and CDR2: MNHNS, SASEGT. CDR3 sequence reads: CASSKSGQGGEKLFF. CDR3 coding DNA: TGTGCCAGCAGTAAATCGGGACAGGGCGGCGAAAAACTGTTTTTT.

This clone has only one observation. This sequence joins TRBV19 and TRBJ1-4; 8 bases match TRBD1. The J segment lost 8 bases and the V segment lost 3 bases, leaving 5 bases of the junction unmatched. The CDR3 length is 14 residues. Per the germline V gene, CDR1 is LNHDA and CDR2 is SQIVND (reference sequence). This CDR3 reads CASSIGQGWEKLFF. As DNA, the CDR3 is TGTGCCAGTAGTATCGGACAGGGTTGGGAAAAACTGTTTTTT. Full variable domain (missing parts from reference TRBV19 and TRBJ1-4): DGGITQSPKYLFRKEGQNVTLSCEQNLNHDAMYWYRQDPGQGLRLIYYSQIVNDFQKGDIAEGYSVSREKKESFPLTVTSAQKNPTAFYLCASSIGQGWEKLFFGSGTQLSVL.

The gene calls are TRBV6-1 and TRBJ2-5; a possible D gene is TRBD2 (6 bases). Deletions cut 4 bases from V and 10 bases from J, with 7 bases between. Germline loops: CDR1 MNHNS, CDR2 SASEGT. The CDR3 contains 10 residues. CDR3 DNA sequence: TGTGCCAGCAGTGTCGGGGGCCAGTACTTC. Translated: CASSVGGQYF.

Only one count was recorded for this clone. The chain carries TRBV5-1 and TRBJ2-1, with no clear D. The CDR3 runs 13 residues. The ends were cut back, 0 bases at V and 6 bases at J, with 7 bases in the middle. CDR1 is SGHRS, CDR2 YFSETQ, per germline. The CDR3 here is CASSLVPVNEQFF. As DNA, the CDR3 is TGCGCCAGCAGCTTGGTGCCAGTCAATGAGCAGTTCTTC.

The V call is TRBV28, the J call TRBJ2-1, with D perhaps TRBD1 (6 bases). The length of the CDR3 is 13 residues. From germline, CDR1 is MDHEN and CDR2 SYDVKM. Deletions cut 7 bases from V and 8 bases from J, with 15 bases between. The CDR3 sequence: CASTLRGFHEQFF. The DNA of the CDR3 is TGTGCCAGCACCCTGAGGGGGTTCCATGAGCAGTTCTTC.

The chain links TRBV19 to TRBJ1-5; D might be TRBD1 (5 bases). This CDR3 has 16 residues. Germline assignment: CDR1 LNHDA and CDR2 SQIVND (reference sequence). V was clipped by 6 bases and J by 2 bases, with 17 bases between them. CDR3 loop: CASRTAGGSGNQPQHF. In nucleotides, the CDR3 is TGTGCCAGTAGAACGGCGGGGGGGTCAGGCAATCAGCCCCAGCATTTT.

This clone has a handful of counts. The V gene is TRBV15, the J gene TRBJ2-3; maybe TRBD2 (5 bases). V lost 1 base and J lost 5, with 13 bases in between. The CDR3 has 15 amino acids. CDR1 and CDR2 (germline): LNHNV, YYDKDF (reference sequence). The CDR3, as DNA: TGTGCCACCAGCAGAGTTGTGGGCCGGGGAGATACGCAGTATTTT. Protein sequence: CATSRVVGRGDTQYF.

This clone was seen only once. The chain has TRBV2 and TRBJ2-1, with D tentatively TRBD2 (5 bases). V dropped 7 bases and J dropped 5 bases, with 18 bases sitting between them. Looked up from germline, CDR1 is SNHLY and CDR2 is FYNNEI. CDR3 size: 15 residues. CDR3 loop: CASNSLGLGNNEQFF. The CDR3 nucleotides read TGTGCCAGCAACTCCCTAGGACTCGGGAACAATGAGCAGTTCTTC.

The chain carries TRBV5-8 and TRBJ2-1, with TRBD2 matching over 11 bases. The ends lost 6 bases at V and 10 bases at J; junction bases unmatched: 15. Germline CDR1 is SGHTS and CDR2 is YDEGEE. The CDR3 is made up of 16 amino acids. The CDR3 DNA follows: TGTGCCAGCAACCGACCGACTAGCGGGGCCCCCTTCGAGCAGTTCTTC. Encoded protein: CASNRPTSGAPFEQFF.

Note on this clone: Other DNA sequences in the same sample also yield this CDR3. J is TRBJ1-2 and V is TRBV2; TRBD1 might be the D (5 bases). The CDR3 sequence is 14 residues long. V was clipped by 1 base and J by 0 bases, with 6 bases between them. Germline values: CDR1 SNHLY, CDR2 FYNNEI. The CDR3 protein is CASSEGGSNYGYTF. In DNA, the CDR3 is TGTGCCAGCAGTGAAGGGGGCTCTAACTATGGCTACACCTTC.

In its sample, this clone was seen a few times. The rearrangement joins TRBV5-5 to TRBJ1-2; D uncertain. Per germline, CDR1 SGHKS and CDR2 YYEKEE (reference sequence). This CDR3 is built from 12 residues. V dropped 4 bases and J dropped 4 bases, with 8 bases sitting between them. The CDR3 is CASSPEGYGYTF. The CDR3 DNA is TGTGCCAGCAGCCCAGAGGGCTATGGCTACACCTTC.

With regard to this clone: Mismatch with germline at one junction end may stem from a read error. The CDR3 nucleotides read TGTTCCAGCAGCTTGGAGGGACCGATTAATGAAAAACTGTTTTTT. Protein: CSSSLEGPINEKLFF. This chain uses TRBV7-9 with TRBJ1-4; perhaps TRBD1 as D (5 bases). The CDR3 contains 15 residues. Germline CDR1 and CDR2: SEHNR and FQNEAQ (reference sequence).

This chain links TRBV9 with TRBJ1-5; TRBD1 aligns across 7 bases. The trim removed 3 bases at V and 4 bases at J, leaving 4 bases unmatched. CDR1 is SGDLS, CDR2 YYNGEE, per germline. The CDR3 runs to 14 residues. In nucleotides, the CDR3 is TGTGCCAGCAGCGCGGGACAGCTTAATCAGCCCCAGCATTTT. Its protein is CASSAGQLNQPQHF. The entire variable domain, with the rest obtained from reference TRBV9 and TRBJ1-5, is as follows: DSGVTQTPKHLITATGQRVTLRCSPRSGDLSVYWYQQSLDQGLQFLIQYYNGEERAKGNILERFSAQQFPDLHSELNLSSLELGDSALYFCASSAGQLNQPQHFGDGTRLSIL.

This clone appeared once. An end of the junction differs from the germline gene, which may be a read error. The gene calls are TRBV28 and TRBJ2-2; a weak D match, TRBD2 (5 bases). This CDR3 comprises 13 residues. Germline-derived CDR1 and CDR2 are MDHEN and SYDVKM. The CDR3 reads CASSPGNIGELFF. CDR3 nucleotides: TGTGCCAGCAGCCCGGGGAACATCGGGGAGCTGTTTTTT.

The V gene is TRBV30, the J gene TRBJ2-3; 7 nucleotides agree with TRBD2. There are 16 residues in the CDR3. Trimming at V came to 0 bases and at J to 2 bases, leaving 8 bases not matched to a gene. The germline V gene has CDR1 GTSNPN and CDR2 SVGIG (reference sequence). The CDR3 region has the DNA TGTGCCTGGAGTGTACGAAGCGGGGTATACACAGATACGCAGTATTTT. Translation gives CAWSVRSGVYTDTQYF.

The rearrangement links TRBV10-1 to TRBJ1-3, with no clear D. The V end was cut by 4 bases, the J end by 0 bases, with 7 bases between. The CDR3 length is 14 residues. Germline CDR1 reads WNHNN; CDR2 reads SYGVQD (reference sequence). Here the CDR3 reads CASSAAGSGNTIYF. DNA for the CDR3: TGCGCCAGCAGTGCGGCGGGCTCTGGAAACACCATATATTTT.

The V gene is TRBV28, the J gene TRBJ2-6; the D gene is possibly TRBD2 (5 bases). The CDR3 runs to 15 residues. CDR1 is MDHEN, CDR2 SYDVKM, per germline. V was cut by 5 bases and J by 0 bases, with 8 bases left in between. For the CDR3, the DNA is TGTGCCAGCAGTCCAGGAGGCTCTGGGGCCAACGTCCTGACTTTC. It yields the protein CASSPGGSGANVLTF. Together with reference TRBV28 and TRBJ2-6, the CDR3 gives the full variable domain: DVKVTQSSRYLVKRTGEKVFLECVQDMDHENMFWYRQDPGLGLRLIYFSYDVKMKEKGDIPEGYSVSREKKERFSLILESASTNQTSMYLCASSPGGSGANVLTFGAGSRLTVL.

This sequence joins TRBV5-1 and TRBJ2-2; a weak D match, TRBD1 (5 bases). Between the trimmed V and J ends, which lost 4 bases and 1 base, there was a span of 8 bases. Germline assignment: CDR1 SGHRS and CDR2 YFSETQ. The CDR3 has 14 residues. CDR3 residues: CASSLDRNTGELFF. In nucleotides, the CDR3 is TGCGCCAGCAGCCTCGACAGGAACACCGGGGAGCTGTTTTTT.

The gene calls are TRBV30 and TRBJ2-3; 11 bases align to TRBD1. CDR1 and CDR2 (germline): GTSNPN, SVGIG (reference sequence). The ends lost 7 bases at V and 6 bases at J; junction bases unmatched: 3. CDR3 length equals 12 residues. CDR3 residues: CASGQGADTQYF. CDR3 in DNA: TGTGCCTCCGGACAGGGGGCGGATACGCAGTATTTT.

The CDR3 spells CASRATGFNYGYTF. CDR3 sequence (DNA): TGTGCCAGCAGGGCCACAGGGTTCAACTATGGCTACACCTTC. This chain uses TRBV2 with TRBJ1-2, with a tentative D call TRBD1 (6 bases). Trimming pared 6 bases from V and 2 bases from J, leaving 13 bases between. CDR3 length: 14 amino acids. Germline-derived CDR1 and CDR2 are SNHLY and FYNNEI.

The chain has TRBV7-8 and TRBJ1-6; a possible D gene is TRBD1 (5 bases). Germline V gives CDR1 SGHVS, CDR2 FQNEAQ. This CDR3 is 14 amino acids long. The V end was cut by 6 bases, the J end by 5 bases, with 11 bases between. In DNA form, the CDR3 reads TGTGCCAGCAGGCCTCGGGGGGATAATTCACCCCTCCACTTT. Translating it yields CASRPRGDNSPLHF.

This clone has just one count. The gene calls are TRBV5-4 and TRBJ1-3, with 7 bases matching TRBD1. Trimming removed 3 bases from V and 4 bases from J; junction bases left unmatched: 4. The CDR3 has 14 residues. CDR1 and CDR2 (germline): SGHNT, YYREEE (reference sequence). The DNA of the CDR3 is TGTGCCAGCAGCTACCGGGACAGAGGAAACACCATATATTTT. Its translation is CASSYRDRGNTIYF.

The rearrangement links TRBV9 to TRBJ2-1, with D possibly being TRBD2 (6 bases). The CDR3 runs 16 residues. V was shortened by 4 bases and J by 4 bases, with 18 bases between the two germline ends. Germline values: CDR1 SGDLS, CDR2 YYNGEE. The CDR3 DNA reads as TGTGCCAGCAGCCAAAACCCCCGCGGGGAGTACAATGAGCAGTTCTTC. Its protein product is CASSQNPRGEYNEQFF.